Following are 25 T cell receptor beta chains from one sample sequenced in a study of blood T cell repertoires in COVID-19. Clones were read by immunoSEQ multiplex PCR, and TCRdb kept only the in-frame ones, dropping some. The sample lists fewer than 500,000 clones, roughly 80% occurring once. Input material: peripheral blood. Receptor source: a human donor with acute or convalescent COVID-19. The donor label of this sample is uncertain.

This sequence joins TRBV6-5 and TRBJ1-1; no reliable D call. The CDR3 runs to 14 residues. Germline-derived CDR1 and CDR2 are MNHEY and SVGAGI. With 8 bases removed from V and 0 bases from J, the gap between germline ends came to 13 bases. In DNA form, the CDR3 reads TGTGCCAGCGACCCAGGAGGACTGAACACTGAAGCTTTCTTT. Protein product: CASDPGGLNTEAFF.

The rearrangement links TRBV6-5 to TRBJ1-2, with D perhaps TRBD1 (6 bases). The CDR3 runs 14 residues. The germline V gene has CDR1 MNHEY and CDR2 SVGAGI. V was cut by 7 bases and J by 1 base, with 13 bases left in between. CDR3 protein: CASTAAGVNYGYTF. CDR3 nucleotide sequence: TGTGCCAGCACAGCCGCAGGGGTTAACTATGGCTACACCTTC.

The chain recombines TRBV28 with TRBJ1-2; D gene uncertain. The germline CDR1 and CDR2 sequences are MDHEN and SYDVKM. The CDR3 totals 13 residues. With 10 bases removed from V and 8 bases from J, the gap between germline ends came to 20 bases. The CDR3 reads CATATTLKGGYTF. The DNA of the CDR3 is TGTGCCACCGCGACAACCCTGAAAGGAGGCTACACCTTC.

The chain employs TRBV30 and TRBJ2-7; D possibly corresponds to TRBD2 (6 bases). The germline gives CDR1 GTSNPN, CDR2 SVGIG (reference sequence). The CDR3 is 13 residues long. Deletions cut 2 bases from V and 6 bases from J, with 14 bases between. CDR3 DNA sequence: TGTGCCTGGAGTATAGGGCGGGGCCCCGAGCAGTACTTC. It yields the protein CAWSIGRGPEQYF. The complete variable domain, with remaining parts taken from reference TRBV30 and TRBJ2-7, reads SQTIHQWPATLVQPVGSPLSLECTVEGTSNPNLYWYRQAAGRGLQLLFYSVGIGQISSEVPQNLSASRPQDRQFILSSKKLLLSDSGFYLCAWSIGRGPEQYFGPGTRLTVT.

V usage is TRBV2 and J usage is TRBJ1-2, with D perhaps TRBD1 (6 bases). Trimming cost V 3 bases and J 8 bases, with 19 bases left between them. This CDR3 contains 15 residues. Germline V gives CDR1 SNHLY, CDR2 FYNNEI. CDR3 in DNA: TGTGCCAGCAGTGATGAACAGGGAACCTCTATGGGCTACACCTTC. It translates to CASSDEQGTSMGYTF. The complete variable domain, with remaining parts taken from reference TRBV2 and TRBJ1-2, reads EPEVTQTPSHQVTQMGQEVILRCVPISNHLYFYWYRQILGQKVEFLVSFYNNEISEKSEIFDDQFSVERPDGSNFTLKIRSTKLEDSAMYFCASSDEQGTSMGYTFGSGTRLTVV.

This clone was seen once. The chain links TRBV6-5 to TRBJ1-6; 8 bases fit TRBD1. The CDR3 extends over 14 amino acids. Germline CDR1 is MNHEY and CDR2 is SVGAGI. After removal of 5 bases from V and 8 bases from J, the junction contained 5 bases not matched to a gene. The CDR3 region has the DNA TGTGCCAGCAGTCGGGGACAGGTGGATTCACCCCTCCACTTT. This gives the protein CASSRGQVDSPLHF.

The chain has TRBV27 and TRBJ1-2; 8 bases are shared with TRBD1. This CDR3 is built from 14 residues. Germline V gene lookup returns CDR1 MNHEY and CDR2 SMNVEV (reference sequence). The J segment lost 7 bases and the V segment lost 6 bases, leaving 10 bases of the junction unmatched. Here the CDR3 DNA reads TGTGCCAGCAGGACTGCAGGGGGCGCGGGTGGCTACACCTTC. Translating gives CASRTAGGAGGYTF.

This chain connects TRBV7-7 to TRBJ1-1; 7 bases fit TRBD1. The junction had 3 bases not matched to a gene; V was cut back by 5 bases and J by 3 bases. Germline values: CDR1 SSHAT, CDR2 FNYEAQ (reference sequence). CDR3 length equals 13 residues. In DNA, the CDR3 is TGTGCCAGCAGCCGGGACAGCTACACTGAAGCTTTCTTT. This gives the protein CASSRDSYTEAFF.

V gene TRBV20-1 combines with J gene TRBJ1-1; D unclear. Trimming cost V 2 bases and J 10 bases, with 8 bases left between them. The CDR3 is 10 amino acids. From germline, CDR1 is DFQATT and CDR2 SNEGSKA (reference sequence). CDR3 residues: CSARINGAFF. DNA for the CDR3: TGCAGTGCTAGAATCAACGGAGCTTTCTTT.

This chain joins TRBV7-2 and TRBJ1-4; D is unresolved. The CDR3 has 16 residues. From germline, CDR1 is SGHTA and CDR2 FQGNSA. Trimming took 3 bases from V and 4 from J, leaving 15 bases between them. CDR3 region: CASSFGPPGNNEKLFF. CDR3 in DNA: TGTGCCAGCAGCTTTGGACCGCCGGGGAATAATGAAAAACTGTTTTTT.

The chain has TRBV11-2 and TRBJ1-3; D is unclear. Germline loops: CDR1 SGHAT, CDR2 FQNNGV. This CDR3 region has 12 residues. V was cut by 3 bases and J by 5 bases, with 5 bases left in between. Here the CDR3 reads CASSFPRNTIYF. DNA for the CDR3: TGTGCCAGCAGCTTCCCTCGAAACACCATATATTTT.

The chain carries TRBV4-1 and TRBJ2-1, with a tentative D call TRBD2 (6 bases). The germline gives CDR1 MGHRA, CDR2 YSYEKL. Trimming took off 3 bases at V and 4 bases at J, with 13 bases between the two ends. The length of the CDR3 is 15 residues. In nucleotides, the CDR3 is TGCGCCAGCAGCCACCCCCTCCGGGGGTACAATGAGCAGTTCTTC. Amino acids: CASSHPLRGYNEQFF.

The V call is TRBV5-1, the J call TRBJ2-3; D is ambiguous. The CDR3 extends over 16 amino acids. V was shortened by 0 bases and J by 1 base, with 12 bases between the two germline ends. CDR1 and CDR2 (germline): SGHRS, YFSETQ. The DNA of the CDR3 is TGCGCCAGCAGCTTGGGAATGATGCTAGGCACAGATACGCAGTATTTT. It codes for CASSLGMMLGTDTQYF.

V and J are TRBV5-5 and TRBJ2-2; no firm D call. The germline V gene encodes CDR1 SGHKS and CDR2 YYEKEE (reference sequence). The CDR3 is 13 amino acids. V dropped 4 bases and J dropped 6 bases, with 10 bases sitting between them. As DNA, the CDR3 is TGTGCCAGCAGCCCACTCCGGGCCGGGGAGCTGTTTTTT. This gives the protein CASSPLRAGELFF.

This chain joins TRBV19 and TRBJ2-2; 7 positions match TRBD2. CDR1 is LNHDA and CDR2 is SQIVND in the germline V gene (reference sequence). J was trimmed by 4 bases and V by 3 bases; bases with no gene match: 8. This CDR3 is built from 16 residues. The CDR3 DNA follows: TGTGCCAGTAGTATTTTGCGGACTAGGTCCACCGGGGAGCTGTTTTTT. Protein sequence: CASSILRTRSTGELFF.

CDR3 nucleotide sequence: TGTGCCAGCAGCTTGGAGCAGGGGATCTCTGGAAACACCATATATTTT. Its protein is CASSLEQGISGNTIYF. V is TRBV5-4 and J is TRBJ1-3; maybe TRBD1 (6 bases). The CDR3 has 16 amino acids. V lost 0 bases and J lost 0, with 10 bases in between. Germline assignment: CDR1 SGHNT and CDR2 YYREEE (reference sequence).

The genes are TRBV5-1 and TRBJ2-3, with D possibly TRBD1 on 5 matching bases. CDR1 is SGHRS and CDR2 is YFSETQ in the germline V gene. The CDR3 has 15 residues. With 0 bases removed from V and 4 bases from J, the gap between germline ends came to 12 bases. CDR3 sequence (DNA): TGCGCCAGCAGCTTGGCGGCAGGGATCGCAGATACGCAGTATTTT. This translates into CASSLAAGIADTQYF.

In this sample, this clone turned up a few times. This chain uses TRBV18 with TRBJ1-5; 7 bases are shared with TRBD1. The trim removed 1 base at V and 5 bases at J, leaving 2 bases unmatched. The CDR3 consists of 14 residues. Germline V gene sequence: CDR1 KGHSH, CDR2 LQKENI. The CDR3 DNA reads as TGTGCCAGCTCACCACAGACAGGGTATCAGCCCCAGCATTTT. This translates into CASSPQTGYQPQHF.

The sample holds one count of this clone. The chain's CDR3 is CSASRGQGGNQPQHF. As DNA, the CDR3 is TGCAGTGCTAGTCGGGGACAGGGAGGCAATCAGCCCCAGCATTTT. J is TRBJ1-5 and V is TRBV20-1; 9 bases align to TRBD1. The V and J ends lost 3 bases and 2 bases, in that order; junction bases with no gene match: 5. Germline V gene data show CDR1 as DFQATT and CDR2 as SNEGSKA (reference sequence). The CDR3 extends over 15 amino acids.

The DNA of the CDR3 is TGTGCCAGCAGCGTACCACAGGGGGCCTACGAGCAGTACTTC. Translated, it gives CASSVPQGAYEQYF. The chain joins TRBV21-1 to TRBJ2-7; the D call in the table, TRBD1, was not verified against the DNA. TRBV21-1 is termed a pseudogene. The length of the CDR3 is 14 residues.

The chain joins TRBV19 to TRBJ2-4, with TRBD1 matching over 12 bases. The ends lost 3 bases at V and 4 bases at J; junction bases unmatched: 4. The CDR3 has 16 residues. Per germline, CDR1 LNHDA and CDR2 SQIVND (reference sequence). The CDR3 loop is CASSMGQGAVKNIQYF. The CDR3 nucleotides are TGTGCCAGTAGTATGGGACAGGGGGCGGTTAAAAACATTCAGTACTTC. Full variable domain (remainder filled in from reference TRBV19 and TRBJ2-4): DGGITQSPKYLFRKEGQNVTLSCEQNLNHDAMYWYRQDPGQGLRLIYYSQIVNDFQKGDIAEGYSVSREKKESFPLTVTSAQKNPTAFYLCASSMGQGAVKNIQYFGAGTRLSVL.

The gene calls are TRBV18 and TRBJ2-3; TRBD2 agrees at 9 bases. Germline CDR1 is KGHSH and CDR2 is LQKENI. CDR3 size: 16 residues. With V trimmed by 3 bases and J by 4 bases, 8 bases remained unmatched. In DNA form, the CDR3 reads TGTGCCAGCTCACCTTCGATTAGCGGGGGCGCAGATACGCAGTATTTT. Its translation: CASSPSISGGADTQYF.

This chain uses TRBV5-1 with TRBJ1-3, with TRBD1 matching over 7 bases. V lost 4 bases, J lost 1 base, and 5 bases stayed unmatched. The CDR3 consists of 15 residues. Germline V gives CDR1 SGHRS, CDR2 YFSETQ. CDR3 protein: CASSLLGQSGNTIYF. The CDR3 coding sequence is TGCGCCAGCAGCCTTCTGGGACAGTCTGGAAACACCATATATTTT.

The V gene is TRBV30, the J gene TRBJ2-7; D is uncertain. Germline lookup yields CDR1 GTSNPN and CDR2 SVGIG (reference sequence). V was shortened by 1 base and J by 6 bases, with 10 bases between the two germline ends. The CDR3 is 12 residues long. CDR3 DNA sequence: TGTGCCTGGAGTGGCCCCACCGGCGAGCAGTACTTC. This encodes CAWSGPTGEQYF.

The chain is built from TRBV5-6 and TRBJ2-1, with TRBD2 matching 9 bases. The CDR3 covers 14 residues. V gave up 4 bases and J gave up 8 bases; unmatched junction bases: 7. The germline V gene has CDR1 SGHDT and CDR2 YYEEEE. Here the CDR3 DNA reads TGTGCCAGCAGCCCGGGTAGCGGGAGCTATGAGCAGTTCTTC. This translates into CASSPGSGSYEQFF.